This TCR beta chain emerged from a study of cytomegalovirus exposure and HLA in healthy donors. Study-level findings and limits: Cytomegalovirus-associated status was assigned to 164 TCR beta chains. There were reportedly fewer N-insertions in an Asian-associated ancestry cluster than the roughly 670-donor mean, in a later analysis. Reportedly, cytomegalovirus status was diagnosed with high sensitivity and specificity. Researchers reported from a later analysis that most CMV-associated TCR beta chains appeared HLA-restricted.

CDR3 length: 16 residues. Germline V gene sequence: CDR1 LNHDA, CDR2 SQIVND (reference sequence). The ends lost 5 bases at V and 1 base at J; junction bases unmatched: 10. Primers for the PCR totalled 60 Vbeta and 13 Jbeta. Sequenced by immunoSEQ multiplex PCR; TCRdb stores in-frame clones only, minus some. The table lists under 250,000 clones, about 85% of them singletons. A note on this clone: No antigen is known for it.

This receptor was obtained from a woman between 50 and 59 years old in good health and CMV-seropositive. The chain links TRBV19 to TRBJ2-7, with 8 positions matching TRBD1. Material: PBMCs. The DNA for the CDR3 is TGTGCCAGTAGTCCAAGACAGGGGCGCGCGTCCTACGAGCAGTACTTC. Protein: CASSPRQGRASYEQYF. Based on the CDR3 plus reference TRBV19 and TRBJ2-7, the full variable domain is DGGITQSPKYLFRKEGQNVTLSCEQNLNHDAMYWYRQDPGQGLRLIYYSQIVNDFQKGDIAEGYSVSREKKESFPLTVTSAQKNPTAFYLCASSPRQGRASYEQYFGPGTRLTVT.